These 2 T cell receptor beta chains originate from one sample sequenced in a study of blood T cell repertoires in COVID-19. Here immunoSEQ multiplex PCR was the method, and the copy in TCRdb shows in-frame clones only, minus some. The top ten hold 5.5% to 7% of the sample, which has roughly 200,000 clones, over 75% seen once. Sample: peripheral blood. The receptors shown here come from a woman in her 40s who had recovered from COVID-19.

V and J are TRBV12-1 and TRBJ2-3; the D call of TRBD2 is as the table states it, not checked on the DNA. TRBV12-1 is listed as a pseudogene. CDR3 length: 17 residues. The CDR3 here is CASSFEFASGGTDTQYF. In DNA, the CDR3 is TGTGCCAGCAGCTTTGAATTCGCCAGCGGGGGCACAGATACGCAGTATTTT.

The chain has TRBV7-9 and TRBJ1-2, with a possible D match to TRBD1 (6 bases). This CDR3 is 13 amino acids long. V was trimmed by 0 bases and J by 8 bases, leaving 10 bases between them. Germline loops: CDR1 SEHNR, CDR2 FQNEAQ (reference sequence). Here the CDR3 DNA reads TGTGCCAGCAGCTTAGCACAGGGCCAAGGCTACACCTTC. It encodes CASSLAQGQGYTF.